These 3 T cell receptor beta chains share one sample of origin, sequenced in a study of regulatory and conventional T cells in RAG deficiency. The protocol was immunoSEQ multiplex PCR, while the TCRdb copy is restricted to in-frame clones and leaves out a portion. The table has roughly 30,000 clones, 75% to 95% seen once; the top ten hold under 0.85%. Regulatory T cells were sorted from blood as CD4+ CD25-high CD127-low cells. These data were also reused for a study on regulatory T cells. Turning to that study: Primers: 52 TRBV forward and 13 TRBJ reverse.

Sequenced input: Tregs sorted from blood. All receptors derive from a human donor in good health.

The rearrangement links TRBV9 to TRBJ2-2, with D tentatively TRBD1 or TRBD2 (5 bases each). From germline, CDR1 is SGDLS and CDR2 YYNGEE. The CDR3 covers 15 residues. V dropped 0 bases and J dropped 6 bases, with 12 bases sitting between them. The chain's CDR3 is CASSVVGTLPGELFF. The DNA for the CDR3 is TGTGCCAGCAGCGTAGTAGGGACCCTTCCCGGGGAGCTGTTTTTT.

The chain is built from TRBV5-1 and TRBJ2-2, with TRBD2 matching over 9 bases. Germline CDR1 is SGHRS and CDR2 is YFSETQ. Unmatched junction bases numbered 3, after V lost 3 bases and J lost 3 bases. This CDR3 is 15 amino acids long. CDR3 sequence: CASSSSGGYTGELFF. CDR3 coding DNA: TGCGCCAGCAGCTCAAGCGGGGGGTACACCGGGGAGCTGTTTTTT.

The CDR3 region is CASSFAGRTDTQYF. In nucleotides, the CDR3 is TGTGCCAGCAGTTTTGCCGGGAGGACAGATACGCAGTATTTT. The J gene is TRBJ2-3, the V gene TRBV27; 7 nucleotides match TRBD2. Germline CDR1 reads MNHEY; CDR2 reads SMNVEV (reference sequence). There are 14 residues in the CDR3. The V segment lost 3 bases and the J segment 3 bases; nucleotides outside the gene matches: 3.